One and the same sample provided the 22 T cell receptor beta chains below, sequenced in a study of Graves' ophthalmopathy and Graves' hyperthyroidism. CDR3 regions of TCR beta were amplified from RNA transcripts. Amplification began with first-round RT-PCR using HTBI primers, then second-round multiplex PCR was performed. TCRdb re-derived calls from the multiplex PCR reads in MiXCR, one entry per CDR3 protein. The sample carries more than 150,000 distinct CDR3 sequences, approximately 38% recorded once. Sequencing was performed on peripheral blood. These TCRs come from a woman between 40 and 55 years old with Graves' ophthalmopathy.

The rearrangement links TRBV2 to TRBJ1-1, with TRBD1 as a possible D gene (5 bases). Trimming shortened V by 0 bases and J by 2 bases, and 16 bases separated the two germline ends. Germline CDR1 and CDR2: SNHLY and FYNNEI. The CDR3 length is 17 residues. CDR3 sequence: CASSEAANTGRNTEAFF. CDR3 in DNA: TGTGCCAGCAGTGAAGCGGCGAACACAGGAAGAAACACTGAAGCTTTCTTT.

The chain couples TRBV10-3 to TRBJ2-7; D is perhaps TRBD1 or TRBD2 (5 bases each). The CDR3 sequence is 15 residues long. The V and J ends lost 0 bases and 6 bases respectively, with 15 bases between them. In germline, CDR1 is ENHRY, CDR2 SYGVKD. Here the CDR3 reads CAISESEGPVVEQYF. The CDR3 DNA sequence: TGTGCCATCAGTGAGTCAGAGGGACCCGTAGTCGAGCAGTACTTC.

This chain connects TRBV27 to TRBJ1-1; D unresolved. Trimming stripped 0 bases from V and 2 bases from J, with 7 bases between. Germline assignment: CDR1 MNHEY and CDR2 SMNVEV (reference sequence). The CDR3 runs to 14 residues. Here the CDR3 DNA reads TGTGCCAGCAGTTTATCGTGGGTTAACACTGAAGCTTTCTTT. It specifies CASSLSWVNTEAFF.

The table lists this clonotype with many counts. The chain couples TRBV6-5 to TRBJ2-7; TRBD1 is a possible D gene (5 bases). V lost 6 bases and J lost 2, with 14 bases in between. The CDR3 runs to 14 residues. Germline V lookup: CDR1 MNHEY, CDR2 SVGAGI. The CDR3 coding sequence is TGTGCCAGCAGCAGATCGGACACCACCTACGAGCAGTACTTC. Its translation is CASSRSDTTYEQYF.

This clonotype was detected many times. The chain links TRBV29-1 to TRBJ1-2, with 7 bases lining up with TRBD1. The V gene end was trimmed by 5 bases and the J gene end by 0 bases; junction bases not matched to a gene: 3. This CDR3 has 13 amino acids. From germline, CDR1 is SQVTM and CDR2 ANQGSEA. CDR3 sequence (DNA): TGCAGCGTTTCAGACAGGGCTAACTATGGCTACACCTTC. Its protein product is CSVSDRANYGYTF.

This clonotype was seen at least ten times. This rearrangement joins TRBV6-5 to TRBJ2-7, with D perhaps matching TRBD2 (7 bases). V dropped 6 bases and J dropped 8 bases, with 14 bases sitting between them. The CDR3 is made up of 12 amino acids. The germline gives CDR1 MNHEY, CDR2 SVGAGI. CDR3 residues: CASRSGGRQQYF. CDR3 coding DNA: TGTGCCAGCAGGTCCGGGGGGCGCCAGCAGTACTTC.

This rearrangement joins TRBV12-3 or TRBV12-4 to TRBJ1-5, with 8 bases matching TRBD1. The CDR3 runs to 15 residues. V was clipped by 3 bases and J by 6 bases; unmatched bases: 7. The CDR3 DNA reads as TGTGCCAGCAGTTTTAGACAGGGGCAGGGTCAGCCCCAGCATTTT. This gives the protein CASSFRQGQGQPQHF.

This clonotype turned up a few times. Written as DNA, the CDR3 is TGTGCCAGCAGTAGGACGGACTCTGGGGCCAACGTCCTGACTTTC. Translated: CASSRTDSGANVLTF. The chain employs TRBV6-1 and TRBJ2-6, with D hard to call. V lost 5 bases and J lost 0, with 8 bases in between. Per the germline V gene, CDR1 is MNHNS and CDR2 is SASEGT. The CDR3 consists of 15 residues.

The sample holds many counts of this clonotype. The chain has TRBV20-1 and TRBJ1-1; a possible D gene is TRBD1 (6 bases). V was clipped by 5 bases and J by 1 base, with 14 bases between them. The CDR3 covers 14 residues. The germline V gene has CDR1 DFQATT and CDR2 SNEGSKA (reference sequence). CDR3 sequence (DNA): TGCAGTGCTGGGGGCGGGGGGCAGAACACTGAAGCTTTCTTT. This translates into CSAGGGGQNTEAFF.

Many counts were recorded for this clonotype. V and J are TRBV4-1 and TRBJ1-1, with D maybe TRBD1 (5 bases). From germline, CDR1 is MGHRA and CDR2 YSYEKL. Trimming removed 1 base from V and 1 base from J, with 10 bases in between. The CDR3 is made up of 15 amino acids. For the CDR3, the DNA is TGCGCCAGCAGCCAAGCAGGGTATACGAACACTGAAGCTTTCTTT. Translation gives CASSQAGYTNTEAFF.

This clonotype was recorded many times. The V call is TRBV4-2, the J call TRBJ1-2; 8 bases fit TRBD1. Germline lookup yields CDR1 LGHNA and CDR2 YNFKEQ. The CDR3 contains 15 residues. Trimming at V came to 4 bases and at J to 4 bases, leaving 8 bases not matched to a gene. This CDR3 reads CASSLTETGAYGYTF. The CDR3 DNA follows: TGTGCCAGCAGCCTCACTGAGACAGGGGCCTATGGCTACACCTTC.

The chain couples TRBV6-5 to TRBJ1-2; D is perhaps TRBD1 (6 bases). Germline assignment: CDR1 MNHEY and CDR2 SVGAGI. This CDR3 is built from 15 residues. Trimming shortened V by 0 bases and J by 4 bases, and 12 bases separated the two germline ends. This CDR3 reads CASSYSTGQPYGYTF. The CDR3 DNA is TGTGCCAGCAGTTACTCGACTGGACAGCCCTATGGCTACACCTTC.

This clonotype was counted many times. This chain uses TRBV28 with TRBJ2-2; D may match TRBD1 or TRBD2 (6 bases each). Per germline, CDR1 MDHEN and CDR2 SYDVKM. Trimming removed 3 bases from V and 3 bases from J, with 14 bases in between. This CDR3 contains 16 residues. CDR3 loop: CASSLLGGDYTGELFF. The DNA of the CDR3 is TGTGCCAGCAGTTTGTTGGGGGGCGATTACACCGGGGAGCTGTTTTTT.

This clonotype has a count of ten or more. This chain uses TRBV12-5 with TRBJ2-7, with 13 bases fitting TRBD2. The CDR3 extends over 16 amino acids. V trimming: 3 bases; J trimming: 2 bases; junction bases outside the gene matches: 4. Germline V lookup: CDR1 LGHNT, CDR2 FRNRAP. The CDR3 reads CASGFLLAGGPYEQYF. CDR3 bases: TGTGCTAGTGGTTTCCTACTAGCGGGGGGGCCCTACGAGCAGTACTTC.

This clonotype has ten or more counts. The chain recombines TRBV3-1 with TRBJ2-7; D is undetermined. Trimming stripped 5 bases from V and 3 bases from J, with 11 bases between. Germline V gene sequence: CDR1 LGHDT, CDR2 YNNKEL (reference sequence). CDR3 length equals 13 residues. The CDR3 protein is CASSSRRFYEQYF. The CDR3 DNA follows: TGTGCCAGCAGCTCTAGACGGTTCTACGAGCAGTACTTC.

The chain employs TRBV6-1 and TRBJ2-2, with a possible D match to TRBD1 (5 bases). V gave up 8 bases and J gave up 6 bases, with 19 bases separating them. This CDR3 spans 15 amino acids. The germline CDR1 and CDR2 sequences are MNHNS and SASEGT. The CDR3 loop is CASRLQGSLAGELFF. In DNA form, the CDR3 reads TGTGCCAGCCGACTGCAGGGATCATTGGCCGGGGAGCTGTTTTTT.

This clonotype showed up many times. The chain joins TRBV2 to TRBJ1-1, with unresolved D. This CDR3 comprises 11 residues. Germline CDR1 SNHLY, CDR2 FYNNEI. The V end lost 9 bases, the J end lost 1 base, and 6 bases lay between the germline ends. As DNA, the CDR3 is TGTGCCAGTATCCGGAACACTGAAGCTTTCTTT. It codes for CASIRNTEAFF. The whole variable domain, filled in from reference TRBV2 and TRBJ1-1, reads EPEVTQTPSHQVTQMGQEVILRCVPISNHLYFYWYRQILGQKVEFLVSFYNNEISEKSEIFDDQFSVERPDGSNFTLKIRSTKLEDSAMYFCASIRNTEAFFGQGTRLTVV.

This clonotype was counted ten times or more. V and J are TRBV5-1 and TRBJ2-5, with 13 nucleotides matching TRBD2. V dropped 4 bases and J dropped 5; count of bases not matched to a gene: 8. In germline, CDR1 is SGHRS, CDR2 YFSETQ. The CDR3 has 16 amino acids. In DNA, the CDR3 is TGCGCCAGCAGCACCGGACTAGCGGGAGCTTGGGAGACCCAGTACTTC. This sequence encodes CASSTGLAGAWETQYF.

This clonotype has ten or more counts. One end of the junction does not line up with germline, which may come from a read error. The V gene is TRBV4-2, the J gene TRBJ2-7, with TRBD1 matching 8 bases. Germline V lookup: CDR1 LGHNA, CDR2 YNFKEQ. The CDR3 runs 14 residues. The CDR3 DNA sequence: TGTGCCAGCAGCCAAGATAGGTGGACAGGGCGATATTGCTTC. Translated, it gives CASSQDRWTGRYCF.

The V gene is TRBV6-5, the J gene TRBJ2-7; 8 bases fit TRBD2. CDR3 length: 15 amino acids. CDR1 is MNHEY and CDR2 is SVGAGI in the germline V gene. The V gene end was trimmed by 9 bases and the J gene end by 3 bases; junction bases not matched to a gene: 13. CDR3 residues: CASSTKSGSFYEQYF. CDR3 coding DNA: TGTGCCAGTAGTACTAAAAGCGGGAGCTTCTACGAGCAGTACTTC.

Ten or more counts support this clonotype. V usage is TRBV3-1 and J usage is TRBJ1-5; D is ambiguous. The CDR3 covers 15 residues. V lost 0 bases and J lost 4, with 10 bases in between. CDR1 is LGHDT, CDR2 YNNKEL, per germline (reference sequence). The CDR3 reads CASSQDYNSNQPQHF. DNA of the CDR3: TGTGCCAGCAGCCAAGATTATAACTCAAATCAGCCCCAGCATTTT.

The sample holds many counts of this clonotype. As DNA, the CDR3 is TGTGCCAGCAGCCGCGGGATGAACACTGAAGCTTTCTTT. Translation gives CASSRGMNTEAFF. The V gene is TRBV3-1, the J gene TRBJ1-1; D ambiguous. The V end was cut by 4 bases, the J end by 0 bases, with 6 bases between. This CDR3 region has 13 residues. The V gene's germline CDR1 is LGHDT and CDR2 YNNKEL (reference sequence).